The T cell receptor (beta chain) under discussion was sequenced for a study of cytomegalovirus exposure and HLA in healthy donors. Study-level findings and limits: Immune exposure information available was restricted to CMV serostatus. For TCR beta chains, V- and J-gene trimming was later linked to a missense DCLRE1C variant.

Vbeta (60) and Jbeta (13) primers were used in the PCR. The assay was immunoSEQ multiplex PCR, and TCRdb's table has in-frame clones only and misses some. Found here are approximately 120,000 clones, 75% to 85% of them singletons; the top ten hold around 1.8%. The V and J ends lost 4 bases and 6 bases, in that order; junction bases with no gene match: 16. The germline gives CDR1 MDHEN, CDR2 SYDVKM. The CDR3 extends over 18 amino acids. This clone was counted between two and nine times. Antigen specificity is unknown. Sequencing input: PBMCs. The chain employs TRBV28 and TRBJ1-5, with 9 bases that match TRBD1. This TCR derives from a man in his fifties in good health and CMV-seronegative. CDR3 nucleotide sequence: TGTGCCAGCAGTTCGCCGGGACAGGGACCCTCTAGCTCTCAGCCCCAGCATTTT. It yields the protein CASSSPGQGPSSSQPQHF.